The 11 T cell receptor beta chains given below trace back to one sample, sequenced in a study of response to subunit inactivated influenza vaccine. TCRdb fed the RT-PCR reads into MiXCR, producing one record per CDR3 protein. The sample lists more than 450,000 distinct CDR3 sequences, 12% occurring once. Sequencing was performed on PBMCs from blood, taken on the day of vaccination. The receptors here all came from a man aged 50-59 years who received an inactivated influenza vaccine.

The chain carries TRBV25-1 and TRBJ2-3, with 8 bases identical to TRBD1. V trimming: 6 bases; J trimming: 4 bases; junction bases outside the gene matches: 9. The CDR3 is made up of 15 amino acids. Germline CDR1 MGHDK, CDR2 SYGVNS. The CDR3 protein is CASSLRDRSADTQYF. In DNA, the CDR3 is TGTGCCAGCAGCCTCCGGGACAGGAGTGCAGATACGCAGTATTTT. The whole variable domain, remainder taken from reference TRBV25-1 and TRBJ2-3, is EADIYQTPRYLVIGTGKKITLECSQTMGHDKMYWYQQDPGMELHLIHYSYGVNSTEKGDLSSESTVSRIRTEHFPLTLESARPSHTSQYLCASSLRDRSADTQYFGPGTRLTVL.

The chain recombines TRBV20-1 with TRBJ2-1, with TRBD2 matching over 8 bases. Losses at the gene ends were 1 base for V and 3 bases for J; bases not matched to a gene: 5. There are 15 residues in the CDR3. The germline gives CDR1 DFQATT, CDR2 SNEGSKA (reference sequence). CDR3 sequence (DNA): TGCAGTGCTAGAGGGGTTAGCGGGAACTACAATGAGCAGTTCTTC. Translating it yields CSARGVSGNYNEQFF.

There are a few counts of this clonotype. The CDR3 DNA follows: TGTGCCTGGAGTGTACTTTGGCTAGCGGGGGGAAGTGAGCAGTTCTTC. Encoded protein: CAWSVLWLAGGSEQFF. The chain links TRBV30 to TRBJ2-1, with 11 bases identical to TRBD2. The CDR3 loop spans 16 amino acids. V shed 0 bases, J shed 9 bases, and the junction held 10 bases outside the gene matches. The germline CDR1 and CDR2 sequences are GTSNPN and SVGIG (reference sequence).

The table lists this clonotype with many counts. This CDR3 reads CASSPPRQQETQYF. CDR3 nucleotides: TGTGCCAGCTCACCACCGCGCCAGCAAGAGACCCAGTACTTC. This chain uses TRBV18 with TRBJ2-5, with unresolved D. CDR1 and CDR2 (germline): KGHSH, LQKENI. CDR3 size: 14 residues. Trimming took off 0 bases at V and 2 bases at J, with 7 bases between the two ends.

J is TRBJ2-5 and V is TRBV7-2, with TRBD1 as a possible D gene (6 bases). CDR3 length equals 13 residues. Germline lookup yields CDR1 SGHTA and CDR2 FQGNSA. Trimming stripped 5 bases from V and 4 bases from J, with 11 bases between. The CDR3 region has the DNA TGTGCCAGCAGCCCTGGACAGTCAGAGACCCAGTACTTC. Translated: CASSPGQSETQYF.

There are a few counts of this clonotype. CDR3 residues: CATSADNNEQFF. In DNA, the CDR3 is TGTGCCACCTCGGCGGACAACAATGAGCAGTTCTTC. This chain joins TRBV10-3 and TRBJ2-1, with D perhaps TRBD1 (5 bases). V lost 10 bases, J lost 5 bases, and 12 bases lay in between. Germline-derived CDR1 and CDR2 are ENHRY and SYGVKD. There are 12 residues in the CDR3.

The chain employs TRBV20-1 and TRBJ1-6; D is possibly TRBD1 (6 bases). V was pared by 1 base and J by 7 bases, with 11 bases between. Germline V lookup: CDR1 DFQATT, CDR2 SNEGSKA (reference sequence). The CDR3 runs 14 residues. The CDR3 protein is CSARGRQDNSPLHF. Here the CDR3 DNA reads TGCAGTGCTAGAGGGCGACAGGACAATTCACCCCTCCACTTT.

This clonotype turned up a few times. The chain recombines TRBV4-3 with TRBJ2-4, with D possibly being TRBD1 (6 bases). Between the trimmed V and J ends, which lost 0 bases and 6 bases, there was a span of 12 bases. CDR3 size: 15 residues. Germline V lookup: CDR1 LGHNA, CDR2 YSLEER. CDR3 nucleotide sequence: TGCGCCAGCAGCCAAGAAAAGGGCAGGGGAAACATTCAGTACTTC. The encoded protein is CASSQEKGRGNIQYF.

This clonotype was counted between two and nine times. The chain employs TRBV7-8 and TRBJ2-3; unclear D gene. Germline V gene sequence: CDR1 SGHVS, CDR2 FQNEAQ. The CDR3 loop spans 15 amino acids. The V gene lost 1 base and the J gene lost 1 base, with 9 bases spanning the gap. The CDR3 DNA reads TGTGCCAGCAGCTTAGGCCGCCAGCGCACAGATACGCAGTATTTT. Translation gives CASSLGRQRTDTQYF.

This clonotype was counted only a few times. The chain employs TRBV12-3 or TRBV12-4 and TRBJ2-7; TRBD1 matches at 8 bases. V dropped 5 bases and J dropped 6; count of bases not matched to a gene: 6. This CDR3 has 13 amino acids. The CDR3 loop is CASSLRGQGEQYF. CDR3 sequence (DNA): TGTGCCAGCAGTCTCAGGGGGCAGGGCGAGCAGTACTTC.

This clonotype was counted between two and nine times. CDR3 nucleotides: TGTGCCAGCAGGCAGAGGACAGTTGAAGCTTTCTTT. This translates into CASRQRTVEAFF. This chain links TRBV6-2 or TRBV6-3 with TRBJ1-1; possible D gene TRBD1, 6 bases. This CDR3 region has 12 residues. CDR1 MNHEY and CDR2 SVGEGT come from the germline V gene. V gave up 6 bases and J gave up 7 bases, with 12 bases separating them.